This T cell receptor (beta chain) was found in a study of blood T cell repertoires in COVID-19. Germline V gene lookup returns CDR1 SGHTA and CDR2 FQGTGA. V dropped 5 bases and J dropped 1 base, with 8 bases sitting between them. The CDR3 contains 14 residues. Method: immunoSEQ multiplex PCR; TCRdb's copy keeps in-frame clones and lacks some. The sample shows about 47,000 clones, 80% to 90% of them seen only once. The sequenced sample was peripheral blood. This chain links TRBV7-3 with TRBJ2-2; TRBD1 might be the D (6 bases). The sequence derives from a man between 60 and 70 years old with active COVID-19. In DNA form, the CDR3 reads TGTGCCAGCAGCCTGGACAGGAACACCGGGGAGCTGTTTTTT. Translating gives CASSLDRNTGELFF.